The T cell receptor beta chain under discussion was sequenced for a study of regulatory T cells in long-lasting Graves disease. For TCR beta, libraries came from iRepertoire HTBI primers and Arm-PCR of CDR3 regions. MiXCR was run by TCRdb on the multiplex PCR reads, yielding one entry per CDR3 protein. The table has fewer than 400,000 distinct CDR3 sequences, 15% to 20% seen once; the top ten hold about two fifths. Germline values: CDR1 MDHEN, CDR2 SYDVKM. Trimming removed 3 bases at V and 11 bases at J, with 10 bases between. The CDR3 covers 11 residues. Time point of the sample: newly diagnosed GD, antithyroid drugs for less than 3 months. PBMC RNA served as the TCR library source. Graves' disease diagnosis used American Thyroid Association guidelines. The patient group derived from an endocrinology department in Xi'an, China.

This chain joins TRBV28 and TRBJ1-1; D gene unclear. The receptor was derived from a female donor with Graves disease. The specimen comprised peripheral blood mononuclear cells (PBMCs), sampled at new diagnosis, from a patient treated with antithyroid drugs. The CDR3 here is CASSLLERAFF. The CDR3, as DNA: TGTGCCAGCAGTTTGCTTGAGCGGGCTTTCTTT. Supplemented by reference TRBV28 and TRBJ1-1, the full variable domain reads DVKVTQSSRYLVKRTGEKVFLECVQDMDHENMFWYRQDPGLGLRLIYFSYDVKMKEKGDIPEGYSVSREKKERFSLILESASTNQTSMYLCASSLLERAFFGQGTRLTVV.